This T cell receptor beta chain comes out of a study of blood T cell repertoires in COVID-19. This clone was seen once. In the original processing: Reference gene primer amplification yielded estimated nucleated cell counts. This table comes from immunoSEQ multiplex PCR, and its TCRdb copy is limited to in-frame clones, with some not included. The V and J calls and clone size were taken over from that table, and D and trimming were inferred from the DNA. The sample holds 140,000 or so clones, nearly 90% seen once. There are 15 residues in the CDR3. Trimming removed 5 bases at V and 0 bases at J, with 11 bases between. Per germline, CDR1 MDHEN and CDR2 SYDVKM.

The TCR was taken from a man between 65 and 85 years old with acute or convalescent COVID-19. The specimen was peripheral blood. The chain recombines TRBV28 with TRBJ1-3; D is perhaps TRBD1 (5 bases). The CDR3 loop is CASSGGHSSGNTIYF. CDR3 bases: TGTGCCAGCAGTGGCGGACATAGCTCTGGAAACACCATATATTTT. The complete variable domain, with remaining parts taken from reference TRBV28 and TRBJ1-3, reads DVKVTQSSRYLVKRTGEKVFLECVQDMDHENMFWYRQDPGLGLRLIYFSYDVKMKEKGDIPEGYSVSREKKERFSLILESASTNQTSMYLCASSGGHSSGNTIYFGEGSWLTVV.